A selection of T cell receptor beta chains follows, all from one sample in a study of CD8+CD57+ T cells in acquired aplastic anemia. Via MiXCR, TCRdb re-called the reads, giving one row per CDR3 protein. The data hold about 160,000 distinct CDR3 sequences, with less than 50% observed a single time. The sequenced material came from sorted CD4+, CD8+, or CD8+CD57+ T cells (not recorded which) from PBMCs. The receptors originated from a human donor with aplastic anemia. CDR3s include the opening cysteine and the closing phenylalanine or tryptophan. The order of the fields is clone size, J gene, D gene, V gene, CDR3 DNA, CDR3 protein. The D gene is left open where the match is weak. Clone sizes are given selectively: once, few, many, or a class where the clone is expanded.

size: -
J: TRBJ2-3
D: TRBD2
V: TRBV15
DNA: TGTGCCACCAGCAGCCAAGATGGGAGCGGGGGCACAGATACGCAGTATTTT
CDR3: CATSSQDGSGGTDTQYF

size: many
J: TRBJ1-6
D: -
V: TRBV12-3/TRBV12-4
DNA: TGTGCCAGCAGCCCAGGGACGTGGGGACCCCTCCACTTT
CDR3: CASSPGTWGPLHF

size: -
J: TRBJ2-1
D: TRBD2
V: TRBV11-2
DNA: TGTGCCAGCAGCTTAGAAATGGGACTAGCGGGACATGAGCAGTTCTTC
CDR3: CASSLEMGLAGHEQFF

size: many
J: TRBJ2-2
D: -
V: TRBV19
DNA: TGTGCCAGTAGTGATTACTTGCTCGGCGGGGAGCTGTTTTTT
CDR3: CASSDYLLGGELFF

size: many
J: TRBJ1-1
D: TRBD1
V: TRBV25-1
DNA: TGTGCCAGCAGTGATTGGGGTAGGGGGCTCGACACTGAAGCTTTCTTT
CDR3: CASSDWGRGLDTEAFF

size: -
J: TRBJ2-5
D: -
V: TRBV11-2
DNA: TGTGCCAGCAGCTTAGATGTCGGTACGAGGGGCCAAGAGACCCAGTACTTC
CDR3: CASSLDVGTRGQETQYF

size: -
J: TRBJ2-7
D: -
V: TRBV7-9
DNA: TGTGCCAGCAGCTTAGGGCAGGCTGAGCAGTACTTC
CDR3: CASSLGQAEQYF

size: -
J: TRBJ2-7
D: -
V: TRBV10-3
DNA: TGTGCCATCAAAGGCATTTCGGCTGGCGAGCAGTACTTC
CDR3: CAIKGISAGEQYF

size: -
J: TRBJ1-5
D: -
V: TRBV15
DNA: TGTGCCACCAGCAGAGTTCGGGATCAGCCCCAGCATTTT
CDR3: CATSRVRDQPQHF

size: -
J: TRBJ2-7
D: -
V: TRBV11-1
DNA: TGTGCCAGCAGCTTACTCGCCCTTGGGAGCTCCTACGAGCAGTACTTC
CDR3: CASSLLALGSSYEQYF

size: -
J: TRBJ2-3
D: -
V: TRBV12-3/TRBV12-4
DNA: TGTGCCAGCAGTCATAGCTGGCTAACCACAGATACGCAGTATTTT
CDR3: CASSHSWLTTDTQYF

size: many
J: TRBJ2-1
D: TRBD2
V: TRBV19
DNA: TGTGCCAGTAGTGTGGCCGGACTAGCGGAATACAATGAGCAGTTCTTC
CDR3: CASSVAGLAEYNEQFF

size: -
J: TRBJ2-3
D: -
V: TRBV9
DNA: TGTGCCAGCAGCGTAGTAACAGGAGGCACAGATACGCAGTATTTT
CDR3: CASSVVTGGTDTQYF

size: few
J: TRBJ1-1
D: -
V: TRBV29-1
DNA: TGCAGCGTTGTAGCAGGACATACTATGAACACTGAAGCTTTCTTT
CDR3: CSVVAGHTMNTEAFF

size: -
J: TRBJ2-3
D: TRBD1
V: TRBV10-3
DNA: TGTGCCATCAGTGAGTCACTGGGACAGGAGAGCACAGGTACGCAGTATTTT
CDR3: CAISESLGQESTGTQYF

size: -
J: TRBJ1-1
D: -
V: TRBV6-1
DNA: TGTGCCAGCTTACCCGGGGCGACAGAGACTGAAGCTTTCTTT
CDR3: CASLPGATETEAFF

size: -
J: TRBJ2-3
D: -
V: TRBV7-9
DNA: TGTGCCAGCAGTTACTCGGACACAGATACGCAGTATTTT
CDR3: CASSYSDTDTQYF

size: -
J: TRBJ1-4
D: TRBD1
V: TRBV2
DNA: TGTGCCAGCGGTGAAGGACAGGGCTCAGCTAATGAAAAACTGTTTTTT
CDR3: CASGEGQGSANEKLFF

size: -
J: TRBJ2-7
D: -
V: TRBV29-1
DNA: TGCAGCGTTGTAGACATTCGGTCCTACGAGCAGTACTTC
CDR3: CSVVDIRSYEQYF

size: many
J: TRBJ2-1
D: -
V: TRBV7-9
DNA: TGTGCCAGCAGCTTAGAGCGGTTTGAGCAGTTCTTC
CDR3: CASSLERFEQFF

size: -
J: TRBJ2-7
D: TRBD1
V: TRBV29-1
DNA: TGCAGCCTCGGGACAGGGCCCTACGAGCAGTACTTC
CDR3: CSLGTGPYEQYF

size: -
J: TRBJ1-4
D: -
V: TRBV2
DNA: TGTGCCAGCAGTGCTGAACTGGCGACTAATGAAAAACTGTTTTTT
CDR3: CASSAELATNEKLFF

size: few
J: TRBJ1-1
D: -
V: TRBV19
DNA: TGTGCCACGACGACAGGGAACACTGAAGCTTTCTTT
CDR3: CATTTGNTEAFF

size: -
J: TRBJ2-5
D: TRBD2
V: TRBV10-2
DNA: TGCGCCAGCAGTGAAGCGGGGTTTCAAGAGACCCAGTACTTC
CDR3: CASSEAGFQETQYF

size: many
J: TRBJ1-1
D: -
V: TRBV24-1
DNA: TGTGCCACCAGCCGGGGGGTAAACACTGAAGCTTTCTTT
CDR3: CATSRGVNTEAFF

size: -
J: TRBJ2-2
D: -
V: TRBV19
DNA: TGTGCCAGTAGTCCCATCCCCTCCGGGACCGCGAACACCGGGGAGCTGTTTTTT
CDR3: CASSPIPSGTANTGELFF

size: -
J: TRBJ2-5
D: TRBD1
V: TRBV9
DNA: TGTGCCAGCAGCGTAGAACAGGGGGAGACCCAGTACTTC
CDR3: CASSVEQGETQYF

size: -
J: TRBJ2-7
D: TRBD2
V: TRBV7-9
DNA: TGTGCCAGCAGCCCGGGGGGGAGCGAGCAGTACTTC
CDR3: CASSPGGSEQYF

size: few
J: TRBJ2-5
D: -
V: TRBV10-3
DNA: TGTGCCATCAGTAGGACCGACGAAGAGACCCAGTACTTC
CDR3: CAISRTDEETQYF

size: few
J: TRBJ2-7
D: TRBD2
V: TRBV28
DNA: TGTGCCAGCAGTTTATTGAGTAGCGGGAGCGGCGACGAGCAGTACTTC
CDR3: CASSLLSSGSGDEQYF

size: -
J: TRBJ2-1
D: TRBD1
V: TRBV20-1
DNA: TGCAGTGGCCAGGGGGACACAACGAATGAGCAGTTCTTC
CDR3: CSGQGDTTNEQFF